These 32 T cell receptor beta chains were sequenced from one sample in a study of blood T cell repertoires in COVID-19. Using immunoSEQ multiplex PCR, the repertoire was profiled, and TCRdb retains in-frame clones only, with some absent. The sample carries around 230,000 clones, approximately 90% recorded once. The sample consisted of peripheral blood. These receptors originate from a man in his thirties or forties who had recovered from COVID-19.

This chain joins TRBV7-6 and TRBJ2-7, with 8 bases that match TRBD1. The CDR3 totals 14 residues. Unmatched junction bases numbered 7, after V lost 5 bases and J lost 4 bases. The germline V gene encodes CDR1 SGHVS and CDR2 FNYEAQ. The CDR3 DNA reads TGTGCCAGCAGCCGTGGGACAGGAGGGTACGAGCAGTACTTC. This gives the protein CASSRGTGGYEQYF.

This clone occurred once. The CDR3 protein is CASSGGNYGYTF. CDR3 DNA: TGCGCCAGCAGTGGGGGGAACTATGGCTACACCTTC. The chain uses TRBV5-1 and TRBJ1-2; D may be TRBD1 (5 bases). The CDR3 contains 12 residues. CDR1 is SGHRS and CDR2 is YFSETQ in the germline V gene. V gave up 5 bases and J gave up 2 bases, with 7 bases separating them.

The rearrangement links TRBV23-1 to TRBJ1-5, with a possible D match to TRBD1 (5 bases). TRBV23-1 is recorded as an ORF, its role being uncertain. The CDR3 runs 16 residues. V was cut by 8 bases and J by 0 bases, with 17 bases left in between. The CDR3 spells CASPHRPTVSNQPQHF. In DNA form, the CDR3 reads TGCGCCAGCCCACACAGACCGACAGTTAGCAATCAGCCCCAGCATTTT.

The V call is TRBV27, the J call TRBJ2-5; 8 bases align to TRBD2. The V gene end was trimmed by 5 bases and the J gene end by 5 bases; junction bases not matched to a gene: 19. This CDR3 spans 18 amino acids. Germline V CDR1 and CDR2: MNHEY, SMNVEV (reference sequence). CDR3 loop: CASSDGGGSGVHGETQYF. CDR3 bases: TGTGCCAGCAGTGATGGCGGGGGGTCGGGGGTCCACGGGGAGACCCAGTACTTC.

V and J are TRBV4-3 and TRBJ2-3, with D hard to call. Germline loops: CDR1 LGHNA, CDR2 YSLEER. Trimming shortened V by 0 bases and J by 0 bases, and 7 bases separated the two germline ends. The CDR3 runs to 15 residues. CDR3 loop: CASSQDHVSTDTQYF. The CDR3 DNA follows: TGCGCCAGCAGCCAAGATCATGTTAGCACAGATACGCAGTATTTT.

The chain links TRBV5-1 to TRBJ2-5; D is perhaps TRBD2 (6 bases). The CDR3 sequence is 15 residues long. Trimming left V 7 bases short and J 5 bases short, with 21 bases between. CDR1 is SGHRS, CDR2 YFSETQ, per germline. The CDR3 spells CASASIGGEWETQYF. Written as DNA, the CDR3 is TGCGCCAGCGCCTCTATTGGCGGGGAGTGGGAGACCCAGTACTTC.

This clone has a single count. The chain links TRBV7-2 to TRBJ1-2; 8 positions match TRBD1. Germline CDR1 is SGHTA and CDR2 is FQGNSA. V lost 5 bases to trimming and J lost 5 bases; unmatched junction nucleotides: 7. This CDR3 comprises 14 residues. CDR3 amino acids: CASSQTDRAYGYTF. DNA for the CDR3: TGTGCCAGCAGCCAAACGGACAGGGCATATGGCTACACCTTC.

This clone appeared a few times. This CDR3 reads CASSLGLILMENSYEQYF. The CDR3 DNA follows: TGTGCCAGCAGCTTAGGCCTAATATTGATGGAGAACTCCTACGAGCAGTACTTC. The V call is TRBV13, the J call TRBJ2-7; no definite D call. Per germline, CDR1 PRHDT and CDR2 FYEKMQ (reference sequence). The CDR3 is 18 residues long. Trimming left V 0 bases short and J 0 bases short, with 18 bases between.

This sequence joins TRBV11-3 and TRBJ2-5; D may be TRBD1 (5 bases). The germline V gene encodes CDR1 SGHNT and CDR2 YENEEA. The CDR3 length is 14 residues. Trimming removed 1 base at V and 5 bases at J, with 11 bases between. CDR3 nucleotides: TGTGCCAGCAGCTTAGTAGCAGGGTCGGAGACCCAGTACTTC. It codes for CASSLVAGSETQYF.

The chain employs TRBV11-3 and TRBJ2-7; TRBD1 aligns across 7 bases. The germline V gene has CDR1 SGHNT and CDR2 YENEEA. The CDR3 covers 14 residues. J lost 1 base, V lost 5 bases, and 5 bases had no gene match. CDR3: CASSITGASYEQYF. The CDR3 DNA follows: TGTGCCAGCAGCATCACAGGGGCGTCCTACGAGCAGTACTTC.

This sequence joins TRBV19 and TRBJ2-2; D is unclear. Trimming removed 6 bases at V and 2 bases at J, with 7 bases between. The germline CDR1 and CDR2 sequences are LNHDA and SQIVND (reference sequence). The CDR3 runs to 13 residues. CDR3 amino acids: CASRVTNTGELFF. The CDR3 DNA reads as TGTGCCAGTAGAGTAACTAACACCGGGGAGCTGTTTTTT.

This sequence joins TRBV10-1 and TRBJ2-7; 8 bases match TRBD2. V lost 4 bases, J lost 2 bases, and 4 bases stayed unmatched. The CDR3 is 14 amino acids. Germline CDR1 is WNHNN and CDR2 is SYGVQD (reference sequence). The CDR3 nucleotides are TGCGCCAGCAGTGTAAAAGCGGGGGCCTACGAGCAGTACTTC. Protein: CASSVKAGAYEQYF.

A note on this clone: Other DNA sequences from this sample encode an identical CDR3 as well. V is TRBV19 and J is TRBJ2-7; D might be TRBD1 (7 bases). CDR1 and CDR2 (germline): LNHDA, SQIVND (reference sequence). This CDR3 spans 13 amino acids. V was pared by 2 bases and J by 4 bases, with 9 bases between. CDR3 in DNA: TGTGCCAGTAGTATACAGGGGGGATACGAGCAGTACTTC. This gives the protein CASSIQGGYEQYF.

The CDR3 DNA sequence: TGTGCTAGTGGTCCCTCTTTACAAGAGACCCAGTACTTC. Translating it yields CASGPSLQETQYF. This rearrangement joins TRBV12-5 to TRBJ2-5; D is uncertain. Germline CDR1 is LGHNT and CDR2 is FRNRAP. The V end lost 5 bases, the J end lost 2 bases, and 9 bases lay between the germline ends. This CDR3 has 13 amino acids.

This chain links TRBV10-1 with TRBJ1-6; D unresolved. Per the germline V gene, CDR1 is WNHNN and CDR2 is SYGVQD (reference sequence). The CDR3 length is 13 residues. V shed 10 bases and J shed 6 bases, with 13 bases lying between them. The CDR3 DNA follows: TGCGCCACCGGGCGGGAATCTAATTCACCCCTCCACTTT. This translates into CATGRESNSPLHF.

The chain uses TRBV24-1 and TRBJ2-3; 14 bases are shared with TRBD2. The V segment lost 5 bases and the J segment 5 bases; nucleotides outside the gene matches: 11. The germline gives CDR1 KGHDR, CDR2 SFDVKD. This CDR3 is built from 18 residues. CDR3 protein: CATSGPGLGLAGEDTQYF. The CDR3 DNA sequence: TGTGCCACCAGTGGTCCCGGCCTGGGACTAGCGGGGGAAGATACGCAGTATTTT.

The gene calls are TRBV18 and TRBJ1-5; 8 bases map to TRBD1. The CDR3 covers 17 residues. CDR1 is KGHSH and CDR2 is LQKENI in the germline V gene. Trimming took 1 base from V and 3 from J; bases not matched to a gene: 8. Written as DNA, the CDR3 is TGTGCCAGCTCACCACAGGGTGGGACAGGAAACAATCAGCCCCAGCATTTT. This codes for CASSPQGGTGNNQPQHF.

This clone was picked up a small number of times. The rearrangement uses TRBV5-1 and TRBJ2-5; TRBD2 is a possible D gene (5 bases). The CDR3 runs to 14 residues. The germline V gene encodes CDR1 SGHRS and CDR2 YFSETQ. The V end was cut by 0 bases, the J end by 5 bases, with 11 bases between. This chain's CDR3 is CASSLAGVGETQYF. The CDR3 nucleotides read TGCGCCAGCAGCTTGGCCGGGGTGGGGGAGACCCAGTACTTC.

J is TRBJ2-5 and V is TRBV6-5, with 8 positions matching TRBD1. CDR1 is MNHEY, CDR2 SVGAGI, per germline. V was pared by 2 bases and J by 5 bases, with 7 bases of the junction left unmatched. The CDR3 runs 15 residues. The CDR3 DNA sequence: TGTGCCAGCAGTTACCTCAGGGGGCAGGGGGAGACCCAGTACTTC. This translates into CASSYLRGQGETQYF.

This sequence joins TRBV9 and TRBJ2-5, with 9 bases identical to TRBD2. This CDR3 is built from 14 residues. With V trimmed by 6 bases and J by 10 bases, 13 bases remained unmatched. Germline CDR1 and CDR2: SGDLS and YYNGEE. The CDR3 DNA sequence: TGTGCCAGCACCCCGCGGGCTAGCGGGGACCTCCAGTACTTC. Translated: CASTPRASGDLQYF.

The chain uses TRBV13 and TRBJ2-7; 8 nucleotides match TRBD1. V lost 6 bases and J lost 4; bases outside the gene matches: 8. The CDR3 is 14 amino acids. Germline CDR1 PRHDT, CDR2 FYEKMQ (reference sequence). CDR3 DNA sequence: TGTGCCAGCAGTTATGGGCAGGGGGCGTACGAGCAGTACTTC. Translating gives CASSYGQGAYEQYF.

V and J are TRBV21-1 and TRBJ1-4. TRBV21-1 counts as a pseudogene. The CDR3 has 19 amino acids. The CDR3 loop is CASSPEGGTVRAPNEKLFF. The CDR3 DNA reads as TGTGCCAGCAGCCCAGAGGGCGGTACGGTCCGCGCTCCTAATGAAAAACTGTTTTTT.

CDR3 coding DNA: TGTGCCAGTAGTATAGCTGGGGGACAGGGGGCTTTCTTT. Protein product: CASSIAGGQGAFF. This chain connects TRBV19 to TRBJ1-1; TRBD1 matches 10 bases. This CDR3 spans 13 amino acids. In germline, CDR1 is LNHDA, CDR2 SQIVND (reference sequence). After removal of 1 base from V and 11 bases from J, the junction contained 4 bases not matched to a gene. Combining the CDR3 with reference TRBV19 and TRBJ1-1 gives the whole variable domain DGGITQSPKYLFRKEGQNVTLSCEQNLNHDAMYWYRQDPGQGLRLIYYSQIVNDFQKGDIAEGYSVSREKKESFPLTVTSAQKNPTAFYLCASSIAGGQGAFFGQGTRLTVV.

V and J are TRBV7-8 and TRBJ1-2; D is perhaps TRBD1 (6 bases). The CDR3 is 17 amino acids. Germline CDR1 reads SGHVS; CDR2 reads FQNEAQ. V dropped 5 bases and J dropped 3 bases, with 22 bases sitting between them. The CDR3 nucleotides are TGTGCCAGCAGCCCAGAAGACTCTTGGGGGCGCTACTATGGCTACACCTTC. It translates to CASSPEDSWGRYYGYTF. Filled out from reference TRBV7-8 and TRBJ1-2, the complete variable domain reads GAGVSQSPRYKVAKRGQDVALRCDPISGHVSLFWYQQALGQGPEFLTYFQNEAQLDKSGLPSDRFFAERPEGSVSTLKIQRTQQEDSAVYLCASSPEDSWGRYYGYTFGSGTRLTVV.

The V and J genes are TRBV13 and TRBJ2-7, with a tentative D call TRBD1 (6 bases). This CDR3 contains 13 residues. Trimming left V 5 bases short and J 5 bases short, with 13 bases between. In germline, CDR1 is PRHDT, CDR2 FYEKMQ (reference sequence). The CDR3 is CASSPRGKDEQYF. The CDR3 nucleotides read TGTGCCAGCAGCCCCAGGGGCAAGGACGAGCAGTACTTC. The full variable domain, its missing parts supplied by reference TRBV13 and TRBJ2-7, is AAGVIQSPRHLIKEKRETATLKCYPIPRHDTVYWYQQGPGQDPQFLISFYEKMQSDKGSIPDRFSAQQFSDYHSELNMSSLELGDSALYFCASSPRGKDEQYFGPGTRLTVT.

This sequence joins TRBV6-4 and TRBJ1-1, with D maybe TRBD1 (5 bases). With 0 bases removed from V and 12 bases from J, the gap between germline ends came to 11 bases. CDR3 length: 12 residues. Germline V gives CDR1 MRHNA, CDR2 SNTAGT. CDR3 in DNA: TGTGCCAGCAGTGACTCGTCAGGGTGGCCTTTCTTT. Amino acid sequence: CASSDSSGWPFF.

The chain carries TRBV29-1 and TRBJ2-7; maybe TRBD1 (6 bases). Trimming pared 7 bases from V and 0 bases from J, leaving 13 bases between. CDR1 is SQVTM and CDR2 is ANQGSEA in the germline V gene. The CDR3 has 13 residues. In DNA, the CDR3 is TGCAGCGACAGGGACCGGAGCTCCTACGAGCAGTACTTC. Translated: CSDRDRSSYEQYF.

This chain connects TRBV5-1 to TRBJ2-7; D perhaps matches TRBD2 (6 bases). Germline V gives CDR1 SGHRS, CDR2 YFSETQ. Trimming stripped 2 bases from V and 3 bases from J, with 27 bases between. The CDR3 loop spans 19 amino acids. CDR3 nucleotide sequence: TGCGCCAGCAGCTTACCCCGGGACTTCAAGCAAGCTAGGCTCTACGAGCAGTACTTC. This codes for CASSLPRDFKQARLYEQYF.

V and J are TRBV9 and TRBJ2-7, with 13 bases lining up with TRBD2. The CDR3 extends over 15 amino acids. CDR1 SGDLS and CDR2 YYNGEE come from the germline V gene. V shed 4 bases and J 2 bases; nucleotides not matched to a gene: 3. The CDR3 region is CASSLTSGGTYEQYF. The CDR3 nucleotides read TGTGCCAGCAGCCTGACTAGCGGGGGGACCTACGAGCAGTACTTC.

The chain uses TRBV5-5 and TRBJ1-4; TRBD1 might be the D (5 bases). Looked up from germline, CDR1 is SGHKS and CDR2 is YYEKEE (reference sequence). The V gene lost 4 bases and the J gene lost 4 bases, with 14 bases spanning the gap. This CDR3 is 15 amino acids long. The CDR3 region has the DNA TGTGCCAGCAGCCGAGGCACAGGCGATAATGAAAAACTGTTTTTT. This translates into CASSRGTGDNEKLFF. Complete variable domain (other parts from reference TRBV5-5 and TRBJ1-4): DAGVTQSPTHLIKTRGQQVTLRCSPISGHKSVSWYQQVLGQGPQFIFQYYEKEERGRGNFPDRFSARQFPNYSSELNVNALLLGDSALYLCASSRGTGDNEKLFFGSGTQLSVL.

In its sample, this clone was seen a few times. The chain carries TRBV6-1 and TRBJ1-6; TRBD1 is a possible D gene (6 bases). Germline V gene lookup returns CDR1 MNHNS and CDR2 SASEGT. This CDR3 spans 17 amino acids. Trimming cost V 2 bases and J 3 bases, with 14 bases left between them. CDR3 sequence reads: CASSESHRAYYNSPLHF. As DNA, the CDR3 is TGTGCCAGCAGTGAAAGTCACAGGGCCTACTATAATTCACCCCTCCACTTT.

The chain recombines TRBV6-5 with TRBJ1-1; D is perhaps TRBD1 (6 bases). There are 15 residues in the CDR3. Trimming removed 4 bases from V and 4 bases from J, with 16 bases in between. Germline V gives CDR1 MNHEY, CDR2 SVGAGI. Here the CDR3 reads CASSSLTGTSTEAFF. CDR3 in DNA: TGTGCCAGCAGTTCCTTAACAGGGACCAGCACTGAAGCTTTCTTT.